The next 27 T cell receptor beta chains were all read from a single sample in a study of blood T cell repertoires in COVID-19. TCRdb's copy holds only in-frame clones and misses some; the assay was immunoSEQ multiplex PCR. The sample has tens of thousands of clones; 80% to 95% are singletons. Specimen: peripheral blood. The receptors here all came from a man aged 65-85 years with active COVID-19.

V is TRBV28 and J is TRBJ1-3, with D tentatively TRBD1 (6 bases). This CDR3 region has 14 residues. With 2 bases removed from V and 7 bases from J, the gap between germline ends came to 12 bases. CDR1 and CDR2 from the germline V gene are MDHEN and SYDVKM. CDR3 in amino acids: CASSLRGTRNTIYF. Written as DNA, the CDR3 is TGTGCCAGCAGTTTAAGGGGGACCAGGAACACCATATATTTT.

The chain uses TRBV5-1 and TRBJ1-4; no firm D call. The CDR3 runs 12 residues. The V end lost 0 bases, the J end lost 7 bases, and 4 bases lay between the germline ends. Germline CDR1 reads SGHRS; CDR2 reads YFSETQ. CDR3 nucleotide sequence: TGCGCCAGCAGCTTGGCCGGTGAAAAACTGTTTTTT. Protein: CASSLAGEKLFF.

The CDR3 spells CAISERVSEQFF. The CDR3 nucleotides read TGTGCCATCAGTGAGCGGGTCTCTGAGCAGTTCTTC. This rearrangement joins TRBV10-3 to TRBJ2-1; D unresolved. With 2 bases removed from V and 9 bases from J, the gap between germline ends came to 8 bases. CDR1 and CDR2 (germline): ENHRY, SYGVKD. The CDR3 is 12 amino acids.

This chain links TRBV7-2 with TRBJ2-5, with 9 positions matching TRBD2. Per germline, CDR1 SGHTA and CDR2 FQGNSA. J lost 2 bases, V lost 3 bases, and 4 bases had no gene match. This CDR3 has 15 residues. The CDR3 here is CASSFSGGKQETQYF. The CDR3 DNA is TGTGCCAGCAGCTTTAGCGGGGGCAAACAAGAGACCCAGTACTTC.

The rearrangement joins TRBV27 to TRBJ1-2, with D possibly matching TRBD1 (6 bases). The germline CDR1 and CDR2 sequences are MNHEY and SMNVEV (reference sequence). This CDR3 contains 13 residues. Trimming stripped 4 bases from V and 5 bases from J, with 11 bases between. The DNA of the CDR3 is TGTGCCAGCAGTTCCCTCCAGGGGTATGGCTACACCTTC. Translation: CASSSLQGYGYTF.

CDR3: CASSQDPWASLSTDTQYF. The CDR3 DNA reads TGCGCCAGCAGCCAAGATCCTTGGGCCTCTTTAAGCACAGATACGCAGTATTTT. V is TRBV4-1 and J is TRBJ2-3; D is ambiguous. V was clipped by 0 bases and J by 0 bases, with 16 bases between them. Germline loops: CDR1 MGHRA, CDR2 YSYEKL. CDR3 length: 18 residues.

The gene calls are TRBV29-1 and TRBJ2-3; D perhaps matches TRBD2 (6 bases). This CDR3 spans 15 amino acids. The ends were cut back, 4 bases at V and 1 base at J, with 15 bases in the middle. CDR1 is SQVTM, CDR2 ANQGSEA, per germline. The CDR3 coding sequence is TGCAGCGTTGCTTACATGCGGGGTCGCACAGATACGCAGTATTTT. It translates to CSVAYMRGRTDTQYF.

CDR3 nucleotides: TGCGCCAGCAGCCTACCCCTTGGGGGGGGAGGAGAGACCCAGTACTTC. It encodes CASSLPLGGGGETQYF. J is TRBJ2-5 and V is TRBV5-1, with 7 bases lining up with TRBD2. The CDR3 extends over 16 amino acids. Per germline, CDR1 SGHRS and CDR2 YFSETQ. V lost 4 bases and J lost 4; bases outside the gene matches: 13.

The chain joins TRBV4-2 to TRBJ2-6, with D hard to call. V lost 0 bases, J lost 4 bases, and 10 bases lay in between. Germline V gene lookup returns CDR1 LGHNA and CDR2 YNFKEQ. The CDR3 is 16 amino acids. CDR3 amino acids: CASSQDSGPGANVLTF. The CDR3 DNA reads TGTGCCAGCAGCCAAGATAGTGGGCCGGGGGCCAACGTCCTGACTTTC.

The V call is TRBV6-5, the J call TRBJ2-7; TRBD1 matches at 7 bases. Germline CDR1 MNHEY, CDR2 SVGAGI. The ends lost 5 bases at V and 2 bases at J; junction bases unmatched: 6. The CDR3 extends over 14 amino acids. The CDR3 bases are TGTGCCAGCAGTAGTGGGACAGACACCTACGAGCAGTACTTC. Amino acids: CASSSGTDTYEQYF.

J is TRBJ2-2 and V is TRBV19; 7 nucleotides agree with TRBD1. Trimming cost V 10 bases and J 1 base; bases outside gene matches: 6. The CDR3 is 14 residues long. The germline gives CDR1 LNHDA, CDR2 SQIVND (reference sequence). The CDR3 is CATKQGWNTGELFF. CDR3 bases: TGTGCCACTAAACAGGGGTGGAACACCGGGGAGCTGTTTTTT.

A single count supports this clone. The V gene is TRBV24-1, the J gene TRBJ2-7, with 10 bases that match TRBD1. CDR1 is KGHDR and CDR2 is SFDVKD in the germline V gene. V lost 2 bases and J lost 4; bases outside the gene matches: 10. The CDR3 is 17 amino acids. This CDR3 reads CATSDYLTLGQGYEQYV. CDR3 sequence (DNA): TGTGCCACCAGTGATTATCTCACACTGGGACAGGGGTACGAGCAGTACGTC.

The CDR3 reads CASSYQEDNQPQHF. The CDR3 DNA follows: TGTGCCAGCAGTTATCAGGAAGACAATCAGCCCCAGCATTTT. This chain uses TRBV6-6 with TRBJ1-5, with no clear D. V shed 3 bases and J shed 3 bases, with 9 bases lying between them. This CDR3 spans 14 amino acids. The germline V gene has CDR1 MNHNY and CDR2 SVGAGI (reference sequence).

The chain combines TRBV9 with TRBJ1-1, with unresolved D. The CDR3 length is 14 residues. Germline-derived CDR1 and CDR2 are SGDLS and YYNGEE. Between the trimmed V and J ends, which lost 0 bases and 7 bases, there was a span of 13 bases. CDR3 amino acids: CASSVAPDSGEAFF. CDR3 nucleotide sequence: TGTGCCAGCAGCGTAGCTCCCGATTCCGGTGAAGCTTTCTTT.

V and J are TRBV10-3 and TRBJ1-1; 8 nucleotides line up with TRBD1. The CDR3 totals 15 residues. Germline trimming cut 6 bases from V and 1 base from J; bases unmatched to any gene: 7. Germline loops: CDR1 ENHRY, CDR2 SYGVKD. This CDR3 reads CAIRNGQGRNTEAFF. CDR3 DNA sequence: TGTGCCATCAGGAACGGACAGGGCAGGAACACTGAAGCTTTCTTT.

The chain uses TRBV27 and TRBJ2-6; 7 nucleotides agree with TRBD1. In germline, CDR1 is MNHEY, CDR2 SMNVEV (reference sequence). The CDR3 sequence is 19 residues long. The J segment lost 0 bases and the V segment lost 7 bases, leaving 15 bases of the junction unmatched. The CDR3 loop reads CASTKLAGTVTSGANVLTF. In DNA form, the CDR3 reads TGTGCCAGCACCAAACTCGCCGGGACAGTAACCTCTGGGGCCAACGTCCTGACTTTC.

Note on this clone: Additional DNA sequences in this sample encode the identical CDR3. The V gene is TRBV2, the J gene TRBJ1-2, with D unclear. Trimming took 3 bases from V and 3 from J, leaving 5 bases between them. There are 12 residues in the CDR3. Germline CDR1 and CDR2: SNHLY and FYNNEI. The CDR3 region is CASSDRYYGYTF. CDR3 bases: TGTGCCAGCAGTGACAGATACTATGGCTACACCTTC.

This chain links TRBV6-5 with TRBJ2-5; TRBD2 might be the D (6 bases). The V and J ends lost 7 bases and 1 base respectively, with 10 bases between them. The germline V gene has CDR1 MNHEY and CDR2 SVGAGI. The CDR3 consists of 13 residues. The CDR3 nucleotides read TGTGCCAGCAACGGCGGGGCCCAAGAGACCCAGTACTTC. Translated, it gives CASNGGAQETQYF.

The table lists this clone with a count of one. The CDR3 loop is CATSDVPGQFYTGELFF. The CDR3 DNA reads TGTGCCACCAGTGATGTACCGGGACAGTTTTACACCGGGGAGCTGTTTTTT. V is TRBV24-1 and J is TRBJ2-2, with TRBD1 identical over 7 bases. This CDR3 spans 17 amino acids. The J segment lost 3 bases and the V segment lost 3 bases, leaving 9 bases of the junction unmatched. Germline loops: CDR1 KGHDR, CDR2 SFDVKD.

This clone was picked up a small number of times. The CDR3 reads CAIAQAAGELFF. In nucleotides, the CDR3 is TGTGCCATTGCACAGGCTGCCGGGGAGCTGTTTTTT. The chain recombines TRBV24-1 with TRBJ2-2, with a weak D call TRBD1 (5 bases). The CDR3 extends over 12 amino acids. The V end lost 11 bases, the J end lost 6 bases, and 12 bases lay between the germline ends. CDR1 is KGHDR and CDR2 is SFDVKD in the germline V gene.

This chain joins TRBV28 and TRBJ2-6; a possible D gene is TRBD1 (5 bases). With 5 bases removed from V and 0 bases from J, the gap between germline ends came to 11 bases. Germline-derived CDR1 and CDR2 are MDHEN and SYDVKM. The CDR3 spans 16 residues. This chain's CDR3 is CASSPPQGSGANVLTF. CDR3 coding DNA: TGTGCCAGCAGTCCCCCCCAGGGCTCTGGGGCCAACGTCCTGACTTTC.

The rearrangement joins TRBV7-9 to TRBJ2-2; no firm D call. Germline V lookup: CDR1 SEHNR, CDR2 FQNEAQ (reference sequence). Deletions cut 2 bases from V and 6 bases from J, with 10 bases between. The CDR3 contains 14 residues. DNA for the CDR3: TGTGCCAGCAGCTTAATTCAGAGCGCCGGGGAGCTGTTTTTT. This sequence encodes CASSLIQSAGELFF.

This clone is a singleton in its sample. V gene TRBV5-1 combines with J gene TRBJ1-1, with TRBD1 matching 7 bases. The CDR3 is 17 residues long. CDR1 is SGHRS, CDR2 YFSETQ, per germline. V gave up 0 bases and J gave up 5 bases; unmatched junction bases: 13. CDR3 protein: CASSLEGAAPGRTEAFF. CDR3 bases: TGCGCCAGCAGCTTGGAGGGGGCTGCACCAGGGAGGACTGAAGCTTTCTTT.

CDR3 DNA: TGTGCCAGCAGCTTATTTCAGAGCAATCAGCCCCAGCATTTT. This sequence encodes CASSLFQSNQPQHF. V and J are TRBV7-8 and TRBJ1-5; D is ambiguous. There are 14 residues in the CDR3. Germline CDR1 is SGHVS and CDR2 is FQNEAQ. V gave up 2 bases and J gave up 1 base, with 6 bases separating them.

The chain carries TRBV21-1 and TRBJ2-5; the D call TRBD1 from the table was never checked on the DNA. TRBV21-1 is classified as a pseudogene. The CDR3 covers 15 residues. The CDR3 sequence is CASSKVGQGLETQYF. The CDR3 DNA follows: TGTGCCAGCAGCAAAGTGGGACAGGGCTTAGAGACCCAGTACTTC.

This rearrangement joins TRBV28 to TRBJ2-3; TRBD2 might be the D (6 bases). Between the trimmed V and J ends, which lost 3 bases and 3 bases, there was a span of 10 bases. The germline CDR1 and CDR2 sequences are MDHEN and SYDVKM. This CDR3 is 14 amino acids long. The CDR3 DNA follows: TGTGCCAGCAGTTTCGCGGGGATTACAGATACGCAGTATTTT. Protein product: CASSFAGITDTQYF.

In DNA, the CDR3 is TGTGCCAGCAGCCAGACGGAGGTTGAGCAGTTCTTC. It is translated as CASSQTEVEQFF. The chain has TRBV3-1 (or the pseudogene TRBV3-2) and TRBJ2-1; D is perhaps TRBD2 (5 bases). CDR3 length equals 12 residues. Germline CDR1 reads LGHDT; CDR2 reads YNNKEL (reference sequence). V lost 3 bases to trimming and J lost 9 bases, with 9 bases between them.